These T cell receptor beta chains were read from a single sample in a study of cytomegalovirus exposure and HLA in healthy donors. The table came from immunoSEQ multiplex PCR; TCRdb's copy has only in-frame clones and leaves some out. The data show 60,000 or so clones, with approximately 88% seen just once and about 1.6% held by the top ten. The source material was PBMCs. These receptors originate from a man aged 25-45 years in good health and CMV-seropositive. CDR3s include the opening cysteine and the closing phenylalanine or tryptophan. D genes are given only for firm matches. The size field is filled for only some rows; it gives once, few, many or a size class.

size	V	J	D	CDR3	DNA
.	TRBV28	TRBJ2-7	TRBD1	CASSSSDRLLYEQYF	TGTGCCAGCAGCTCCTCGGACAGGCTCCTTTACGAGCAGTACTTC
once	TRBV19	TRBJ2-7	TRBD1	CASSHADRGPYEQYF	TGTGCCAGTAGTCATGCCGACAGGGGACCCTACGAGCAGTACTTC
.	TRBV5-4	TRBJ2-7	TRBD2	CASSSRTSGISDEQYF	TGTGCCAGCAGCTCCCGGACTAGCGGGATATCAGACGAGCAGTACTTC
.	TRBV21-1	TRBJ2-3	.	CASSNPGGGTDTQYF	TGTGCCAGCAGCAATCCGGGGGGGGGCACAGATACGCAGTATTTT
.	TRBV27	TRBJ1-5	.	CASSLREKQPQHF	TGTGCCAGCAGTTTACGTGAGAAACAGCCCCAGCATTTT
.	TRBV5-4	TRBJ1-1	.	CASSLGDEGLGTEAFF	TGTGCCAGCAGCTTGGGAGATGAGGGATTGGGCACTGAAGCTTTCTTT
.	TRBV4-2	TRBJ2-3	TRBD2	CASSQDGEGGDTQYF	TGTGCCAGCAGCCAAGATGGGGAGGGCGGAGATACGCAGTATTTT
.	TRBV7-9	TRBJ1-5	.	CASSLPNQPQHF	TGTGCCAGCAGCCTTCCCAATCAGCCCCAGCATTTT
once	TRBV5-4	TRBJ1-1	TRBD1	CASSLPGGAGTEAFF	TGTGCCAGCAGCTTGCCAGGGGGCGCGGGCACTGAAGCTTTCTTT
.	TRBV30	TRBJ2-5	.	CAWKGGGGQETQYF	TGTGCCTGGAAAGGGGGGGGAGGGCAAGAGACCCAGTACTTC
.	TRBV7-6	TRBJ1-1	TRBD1	CASSLSQGAAEAFF	TGTGCCAGCAGCTTATCCCAGGGGGCCGCTGAAGCTTTCTTT
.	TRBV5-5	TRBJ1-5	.	CASSPLGGTRAQHF	TGTGCCAGCAGCCCCTTGGGAGGCACAAGAGCCCAGCATTTT
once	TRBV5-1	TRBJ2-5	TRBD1	CASSSGQERFRETQYF	TGCGCCAGCAGCTCCGGACAGGAAAGGTTTAGAGAGACCCAGTACTTC
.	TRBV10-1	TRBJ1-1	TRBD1	CASSGRDRDNTEAFF	TGCGCCAGCAGTGGGAGAGACAGGGACAACACTGAAGCTTTCTTT
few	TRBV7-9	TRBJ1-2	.	CSSSFFTIGDYGYTF	TGTTCCAGCAGCTTTTTCACCATAGGGGACTATGGCTACACCTTC
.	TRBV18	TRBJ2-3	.	CASSSSTDTQYF	TGTGCCAGCTCATCTAGCACAGATACGCAGTATTTT
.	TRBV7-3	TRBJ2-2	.	CASSLTGRSNTGEPFF	TGTGCCAGCAGCTTAACGGGCAGATCGAACACCGGGGAGCCGTTTTTT
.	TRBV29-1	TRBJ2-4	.	CSVARTQAKNIQYF	TGCAGCGTTGCGAGGACTCAAGCCAAAAACATTCAGTACTTC
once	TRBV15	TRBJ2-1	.	CATSRTGFSYNEQFF	TGTGCCACCAGCAGGACAGGCTTCTCCTACAATGAGCAGTTCTTC
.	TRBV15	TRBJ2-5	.	CATSRNRQRQETQYF	TGTGCCACCAGCAGGAATAGACAAAGACAAGAGACCCAGTACTTC
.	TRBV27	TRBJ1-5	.	CASSSQRQTSNQPQHF	TGTGCCAGCAGTTCCCAGCGACAGACTAGCAATCAGCCCCAGCATTTT
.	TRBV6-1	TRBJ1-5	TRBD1	CASSEARQGGNQPQHF	TGTGCCAGCAGTGAAGCTCGACAGGGTGGCAATCAGCCCCAGCATTTT
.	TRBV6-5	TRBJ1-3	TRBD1	CASSADRGSGNTIYF	TGTGCCAGCAGTGCGGACAGGGGCTCTGGAAACACCATATATTTT
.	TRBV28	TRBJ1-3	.	CASSSLLQGSGNTIYF	TGTGCCAGCAGTTCCCTTCTACAGGGCTCTGGAAACACCATATATTTT
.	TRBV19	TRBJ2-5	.	CASSRTSQETQYF	TGTGCCAGTAGTAGGACAAGCCAAGAGACCCAGTACTTC
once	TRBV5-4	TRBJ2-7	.	CASSSSYEQYF	TGTGCCAGCAGCTCTTCCTACGAGCAGTACTTC
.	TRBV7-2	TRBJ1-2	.	CASSLAPDQLRGYTF	TGTGCCAGCAGCTTAGCACCCGACCAATTGAGGGGCTACACCTTC
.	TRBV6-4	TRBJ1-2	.	CASSETGFYGYTF	TGTGCCAGCAGTGAGACAGGTTTCTATGGCTACACCTTC
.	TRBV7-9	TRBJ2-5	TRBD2	CSSSLATGTSYRETQYF	TGTTCCAGCAGCTTAGCGACCGGGACTAGCTATAGGGAGACCCAGTACTTC
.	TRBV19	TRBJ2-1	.	CASSGALGPEQFF	TGTGCCAGTAGTGGTGCATTGGGGCCTGAGCAGTTCTTC
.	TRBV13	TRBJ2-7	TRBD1	CASSSKYPGQGADEQYF	TGTGCCAGCAGCTCGAAATACCCGGGACAGGGGGCGGACGAGCAGTACTTC
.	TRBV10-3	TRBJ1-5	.	CAIGGDSNQPQHF	TGTGCCATAGGGGGGGATAGCAATCAGCCCCAGCATTTT
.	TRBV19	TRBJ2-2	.	CASSMGTPNTGELFF	TGTGCCAGTAGTATGGGGACACCGAACACCGGGGAGCTGTTTTTT
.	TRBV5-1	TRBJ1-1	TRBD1	CASSVPDRVTEAFF	TGTGCCAGCAGCGTGCCGGACAGGGTCACTGAAGCTTTCTTT
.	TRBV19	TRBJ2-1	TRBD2	CASRQLAGSVNSYNEQFF	TGTGCCAGTAGACAACTAGCGGGATCTGTAAACTCCTACAATGAGCAGTTCTTC
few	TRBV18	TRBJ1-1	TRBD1	CASSPRTGNTEAFF	TGTGCCAGCTCACCGCGGACAGGGAACACTGAAGCTTTCTTT
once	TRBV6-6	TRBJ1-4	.	CASSYLSGTNEKLFF	TGTGCCAGCAGTTACTTGTCGGGAACTAATGAAAAACTGTTTTTT
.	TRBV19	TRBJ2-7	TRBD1	CASSGGQGPYEQYF	TGTGCCAGTAGTGGGGGACAGGGCCCTTACGAGCAGTACTTC
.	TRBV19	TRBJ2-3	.	CASSPDTSATDTQYF	TGTGCCAGTAGTCCCGACACCTCTGCTACAGATACGCAGTATTTT
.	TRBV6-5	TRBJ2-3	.	CASSYSGGRYTQYF	TGTGCCAGCAGTTACTCGGGGGGGCGCTATACGCAGTATTTT
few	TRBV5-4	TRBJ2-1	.	CASTLGIFNNEQFF	TGTGCCAGCACCCTCGGGATTTTCAACAATGAGCAGTTCTTC
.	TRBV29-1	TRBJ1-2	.	CSVAAADGYTF	TGCAGCGTTGCGGCAGCGGATGGCTACACCTTC
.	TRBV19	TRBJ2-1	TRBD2	CASSTGLAGGQFF	TGTGCCAGTAGTACGGGACTAGCGGGAGGTCAGTTCTTC
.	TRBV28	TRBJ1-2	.	CASSFGQNYGYTF	TGTGCCAGCAGTTTTGGTCAGAACTATGGCTACACCTTC
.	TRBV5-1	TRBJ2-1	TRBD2	CASSLDSGRYNEQFF	TGCGCCAGCAGCTTGGACAGCGGGAGGTACAATGAGCAGTTCTTC
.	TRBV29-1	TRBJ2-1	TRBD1	CSVLTGAYEQFF	TGCAGCGTGCTTACAGGGGCATATGAGCAGTTCTTC
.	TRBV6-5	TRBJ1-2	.	CASSSHWGGGYTF	TGTGCCAGCAGTTCCCACTGGGGCGGAGGCTACACCTTC
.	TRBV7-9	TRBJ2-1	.	CSSSLRNDRRGYDEQFF	TGTTCCAGCAGCTTAAGAAATGACCGGAGAGGGTACGATGAGCAGTTCTTC
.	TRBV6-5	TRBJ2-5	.	CASSWEWETQYF	TGTGCCAGCAGTTGGGAGTGGGAGACCCAGTACTTC
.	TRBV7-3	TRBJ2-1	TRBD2	CASSSLAGGISEQFF	TGTGCCAGCAGTTCACTAGCGGGAGGTATCAGTGAGCAGTTCTTC